The 28 T cell receptor beta chains given below trace back to one sample, sequenced in a study of blood T cells in healthy people across ages. Primers used in a second PCR of roughly 7 to 12 cycles were a sample-barcoded 5' primer and a J-beta primer mix. TCRdb itself ran the 5' RACE reads through MiXCR, one entry per CDR3 protein. Seen here are approximately 1,100,000 distinct CDR3 sequences, under 55% observed once, and the top ten hold 18%. The sample consisted of blood. These receptors originate from a woman aged 60-75 years in good health.

This chain links TRBV6-6 with TRBJ2-5, with 8 bases that match TRBD1. The J call is uncertain, as TRBJ2-7 better fits the DNA end. CDR3 size: 14 residues. The germline V gene has CDR1 MNHNY and CDR2 SVGAGI (reference sequence). Here the CDR3 reads CASSRRTGLGEQYF. The CDR3, as DNA: TGTGCCAGCAGTAGAAGGACAGGGTTGGGCGAGCAGTACTTC.

This chain uses TRBV5-5 with TRBJ2-7, with 10 bases aligning to TRBD2. The CDR3 length is 18 residues. The J segment lost 7 bases and the V segment lost 0 bases, leaving 16 bases of the junction unmatched. CDR1 is SGHKS, CDR2 YYEKEE, per germline (reference sequence). The CDR3 region has the DNA TGTGCCAGCAGCTTGGTTATTAGGCTAGCGGGAGAGGTGGGTGAGCAGTACTTC. Protein: CASSLVIRLAGEVGEQYF.

There are a few counts of this clonotype. The CDR3: CSAPKTSGTDTQYF. The CDR3 nucleotides read TGCAGTGCGCCGAAGACTAGCGGGACAGATACGCAGTATTTT. The J gene is TRBJ2-3, the V gene TRBV20-1; TRBD2 matches at 10 bases. CDR3 length equals 14 residues. V shed 6 bases, J shed 3 bases, and the junction held 6 bases outside the gene matches. The germline CDR1 and CDR2 sequences are DFQATT and SNEGSKA (reference sequence).

Notes on this clonotype: One junction end does not reproduce the germline sequence, and a read error may be involved. The chain employs TRBV7-9 and TRBJ2-7; 12 nucleotides line up with TRBD2. CDR3 length equals 16 residues. Germline CDR1 reads SEHNR; CDR2 reads FQNEAQ (reference sequence). This CDR3 reads CASTLPLAGGVYEQYF. The DNA for the CDR3 is TGTGCCAGCACCTTACCACTAGCGGGAGGTGTCTACGAGCAGTACTTC.

In regard to this clonotype: A much larger clone is a single base away; this may be a read error. The chain is built from TRBV20-1 and TRBJ2-7, with D maybe TRBD1 (6 bases). The CDR3 is 14 amino acids. The germline CDR1 and CDR2 sequences are DFQATT and SNEGSKA (reference sequence). The CDR3 coding sequence is TGCAGTGCCCGCAACCCCGGGACAACCAACGAGCGGTACTTC. This codes for CSARNPGTTNERYF.

V gene TRBV15 combines with J gene TRBJ2-7; no reliable D call. The CDR3 is 13 residues long. Germline assignment: CDR1 LNHNV and CDR2 YYDKDF (reference sequence). The V end was cut by 0 bases, the J end by 6 bases, with 9 bases between. CDR3 nucleotides: TGTGCCACCAGCAGAGAGTCTAGAGCCGAGCAGTACTTC. Translation: CATSRESRAEQYF.

The chain links TRBV20-1 to TRBJ2-1, with 7 bases that match TRBD1. This CDR3 region has 15 residues. V shed 2 bases and J 0 bases; nucleotides not matched to a gene: 4. The germline gives CDR1 DFQATT, CDR2 SNEGSKA (reference sequence). The CDR3 reads CSARQPGGSYNEQFF. In DNA, the CDR3 is TGCAGTGCTAGACAGCCAGGGGGCTCCTACAATGAGCAGTTCTTC.

The V call is TRBV6-1, the J call TRBJ1-5; D may be TRBD1 (6 bases). Germline CDR1 and CDR2: MNHNS and SASEGT. Between the trimmed V and J ends, which lost 3 bases and 5 bases, there was a span of 14 bases. CDR3 length: 15 residues. CDR3 in DNA: TGTGCCAGCAGTGACGCGGGGGGCGCGTATCAGCCCCAGCATTTT. Translated, it gives CASSDAGGAYQPQHF.

The chain has TRBV7-8 and TRBJ2-1; TRBD2 matches at 9 bases. From germline, CDR1 is SGHVS and CDR2 FQNEAQ. The CDR3 extends over 16 amino acids. The junction had 5 bases not matched to a gene; V was cut back by 1 base and J by 4 bases. CDR3 in amino acids: CASSLDPSGMYNEQFF. For the CDR3, the DNA is TGTGCCAGCAGCTTAGATCCTAGCGGGATGTACAATGAGCAGTTCTTC.

This chain uses TRBV29-1 with TRBJ2-1; tentative D call: TRBD2 (6 bases). The germline V gene encodes CDR1 SQVTM and CDR2 ANQGSEA. The CDR3 sequence is 15 residues long. The V gene lost 1 base and the J gene lost 8 bases, with 18 bases spanning the gap. The CDR3 protein is CSVEAPIGSGDEQFF. CDR3 in DNA: TGCAGCGTTGAAGCTCCTATCGGGAGTGGCGATGAGCAGTTCTTC.

This clonotype was observed a few times. The chain recombines TRBV12-5 with TRBJ2-1; 13 bases fit TRBD2. Germline-derived CDR1 and CDR2 are LGHNT and FRNRAP. This CDR3 has 15 residues. V was clipped by 7 bases and J by 10 bases; unmatched bases: 10. The CDR3 here is CASETSGRAGREQFF. The CDR3, as DNA: TGTGCTAGTGAAACTAGCGGGAGGGCCGGGAGGGAGCAGTTCTTC.

This clonotype was counted only a few times. The chain recombines TRBV15 with TRBJ2-2, with 8 bases matching TRBD2. CDR3 length: 15 residues. Germline CDR1 reads LNHNV; CDR2 reads YYDKDF (reference sequence). Trimming at V came to 4 bases and at J to 4 bases, leaving 5 bases not matched to a gene. The CDR3 spells CATSIKRGPTGELFF. The CDR3 DNA reads TGTGCCACCAGCATCAAGCGGGGGCCCACCGGGGAGCTGTTTTTT. The whole variable domain, filled in from reference TRBV15 and TRBJ2-2, reads DAMVIQNPRYQVTQFGKPVTLSCSQTLNHNVMYWYQQKSSQAPKLLFHYYDKDFNNEADTPDNFQSRRPNTSFCFLDIRSPGLGDTAMYLCATSIKRGPTGELFFGEGSRLTVL.

The chain recombines TRBV5-5 with TRBJ2-3, with a tentative D call TRBD1 (6 bases). CDR3 size: 15 residues. Trimming removed 5 bases from V and 4 bases from J, with 17 bases in between. Germline V lookup: CDR1 SGHKS, CDR2 YYEKEE (reference sequence). The DNA for the CDR3 is TGTGCCAGCAGTCTGGCTGGGGCAGGGGCAGATACGCAGTATTTT. Its protein is CASSLAGAGADTQYF.

V gene TRBV29-1 combines with J gene TRBJ2-5; 7 bases fit TRBD2. Judging by the DNA end, TRBJ2-7 fits better; the J call may be wrong. Germline CDR1 reads SQVTM; CDR2 reads ANQGSEA. The CDR3 is 13 residues long. DNA of the CDR3: TGCAGCGTCGGTAGCGGGCTCCTCCACGAGCAGTACTTC. Residues: CSVGSGLLHEQYF.

The genes are TRBV7-2 and TRBJ2-5; 8 bases line up with TRBD2. The last part of the DNA fits TRBJ2-7 better; the J call may be wrong. Germline-derived CDR1 and CDR2 are SGHTA and FQGNSA. The CDR3 is 14 residues long. The CDR3 protein is CASSGGLGTSEQYF. The DNA of the CDR3 is TGTGCCAGCAGCGGAGGATTAGGGACTAGCGAGCAGTACTTC.

This chain uses TRBV5-1 with TRBJ2-5, with 10 bases aligning to TRBD2. V shed 4 bases and J 5 bases; nucleotides not matched to a gene: 8. Per germline, CDR1 SGHRS and CDR2 YFSETQ. This CDR3 is built from 15 residues. The CDR3 reads CASSPGTSAFETQYF. The DNA of the CDR3 is TGCGCCAGCAGCCCCGGGACTAGCGCCTTCGAGACCCAGTACTTC.

This rearrangement joins TRBV9 to TRBJ2-4, with 10 bases fitting TRBD2. The V gene end was trimmed by 0 bases and the J gene end by 2 bases; junction bases not matched to a gene: 5. The CDR3 has 17 residues. Germline CDR1 SGDLS, CDR2 YYNGEE. DNA for the CDR3: TGTGCCAGCAGCGTAGACCCTAGCGGGGGACCCAAAAACATTCAGTACTTC. It translates to CASSVDPSGGPKNIQYF. The variable domain in full, completed from reference TRBV9 and TRBJ2-4, reads DSGVTQTPKHLITATGQRVTLRCSPRSGDLSVYWYQQSLDQGLQFLIQYYNGEERAKGNILERFSAQQFPDLHSELNLSSLELGDSALYFCASSVDPSGGPKNIQYFGAGTRLSVL.

Ten or more counts support this clonotype. The gene calls are TRBV14 and TRBJ1-1, with D possibly TRBD1 on 5 matching bases. Germline V lookup: CDR1 SGHDN, CDR2 FVKESK. V lost 4 bases and J 3 bases, leaving 15 bases between the germline ends. The CDR3 totals 15 residues. The CDR3 region has the DNA TGTGCCAGCAGCCTTATTCTGGGGCTACACACTGAAGCTTTCTTT. It yields the protein CASSLILGLHTEAFF.

The chain joins TRBV14 to TRBJ2-4; no definite D call. The J call is uncertain, as TRBJ2-7 better fits the DNA end. The CDR3 has 13 amino acids. The germline CDR1 and CDR2 sequences are SGHDN and FVKESK. The CDR3 here is CASSRSSSGEQYF. DNA for the CDR3: TGTGCCAGCAGCCGTAGCAGTTCGGGCGAGCAGTACTTC.

The sample holds a few counts of this clonotype. The V gene is TRBV15, the J gene TRBJ1-4; the D is unclear. The CDR3 is 15 residues long. V was cut by 1 base and J by 4 bases, with 10 bases left in between. The germline V gene encodes CDR1 LNHNV and CDR2 YYDKDF (reference sequence). The CDR3 bases are TGTGCCACCAGCAGAGTAACAGCGAATAATGAAAAACTGTTTTTT. The encoded protein is CATSRVTANNEKLFF.

This clonotype occurred a few times. This chain connects TRBV27 to TRBJ2-1; 9 positions match TRBD2. The junction had 12 bases not matched to a gene; V was cut back by 6 bases and J by 3 bases. CDR3 length: 17 amino acids. Germline lookup yields CDR1 MNHEY and CDR2 SMNVEV (reference sequence). CDR3 residues: CASSEPIAGVLYNEQFF. As DNA, the CDR3 is TGTGCCAGCAGCGAACCAATAGCGGGAGTTCTCTACAATGAGCAGTTCTTC.

This clonotype was seen ten or more times. The rearrangement joins TRBV7-6 to TRBJ2-7; D possibly uses TRBD1 or TRBD2 (5 bases each). With 5 bases removed from V and 6 bases from J, the gap between germline ends came to 14 bases. CDR3 length: 13 amino acids. Germline loops: CDR1 SGHVS, CDR2 FNYEAQ. The CDR3 DNA is TGTGCCAGCAGCCCCAAGTTGAGGGGCGAGCAGTACTTC. This gives the protein CASSPKLRGEQYF.

In this sample, this clonotype turned up many times. The chain couples TRBV6-6 to TRBJ2-5; no clear D. Per the germline V gene, CDR1 is MNHNY and CDR2 is SVGAGI (reference sequence). V dropped 4 bases and J dropped 5 bases, with 11 bases sitting between them. The CDR3 extends over 13 amino acids. The CDR3 nucleotides are TGTGCCAGCAGTTCAGGAGTTTGGGAGACCCAGTACTTC. Translation: CASSSGVWETQYF.

Ten or more counts support this clonotype. This sequence joins TRBV7-7 and TRBJ2-7, with 10 bases identical to TRBD2. The CDR3 totals 13 residues. V was pared by 5 bases and J by 6 bases, with 4 bases of the junction left unmatched. Per the germline V gene, CDR1 is SSHAT and CDR2 is FNYEAQ (reference sequence). The CDR3 reads CASSTLAGAEQYF. CDR3 sequence (DNA): TGTGCCAGCAGCACTCTAGCGGGAGCCGAGCAGTACTTC.

This clonotype was counted only a few times. The J gene is TRBJ2-1, the V gene TRBV13, with 10 bases fitting TRBD2. With 5 bases clipped from V and 4 bases from J, the junction kept 2 bases outside the gene matches. The CDR3 runs to 14 residues. Germline CDR1 PRHDT, CDR2 FYEKMQ (reference sequence). CDR3 sequence: CASSTSGVYNEQFF. The DNA of the CDR3 is TGTGCCAGCAGCACTAGCGGGGTATACAATGAGCAGTTCTTC.

The chain couples TRBV10-3 to TRBJ2-7; D may be TRBD2 (6 bases). The CDR3 loop spans 14 amino acids. The germline gives CDR1 ENHRY, CDR2 SYGVKD. V was trimmed by 4 bases and J by 2 bases, leaving 12 bases between them. The CDR3 bases are TGTGCCATCAGTGTGGGATCGGGGGCCTACGAGCAGTACTTC. This translates into CAISVGSGAYEQYF.

This clonotype was counted a few times. The chain links TRBV5-4 to TRBJ2-5; D is perhaps TRBD1 (6 bases). CDR1 is SGHNT and CDR2 is YYREEE in the germline V gene (reference sequence). CDR3 size: 13 residues. Trimming shortened V by 5 bases and J by 11 bases, and 19 bases separated the two germline ends. The CDR3 reads CASSSQGLNEQYF. The CDR3 DNA sequence: TGTGCCAGCAGTTCCCAGGGGTTAAATGAGCAGTACTTC.

Note on this clonotype: This may arise from a read error, as a much more abundant clone is one base away. The chain links TRBV5-6 to TRBJ2-6, with TRBD1 matching over 7 bases. Germline loops: CDR1 SGHDT, CDR2 YYEEEE. The CDR3 spans 17 residues. CDR3 nucleotide sequence: TGTGCCAGCAGCTTGAGACAGGGCCACTCTGGGGCCAACGTCCAGACTTTC. Translated: CASSLRQGHSGANVQTF.